This entry features one T cell receptor (beta chain) sequence. As yet, its antigen is unknown. The study ran its PCR with 60 Vbeta and 13 Jbeta primers. Libraries were prepared by immunoSEQ multiplex PCR; TCRdb keeps only in-frame clonotypes and omits some of them. The sample carries about 110,000 clones, 78% recorded once. CDR3 length: 14 amino acids. Germline assignment: CDR1 SGHRS and CDR2 YFSETQ. Trimming cost V 0 bases and J 5 bases; bases outside gene matches: 3. This record belongs to a study of cytomegalovirus exposure and HLA in healthy donors. About the research overall: Early release data held some 80 million unique TCRs from HLA-typed donors.

Notes on the study in general: Among TCR sequences, most were rare, though some public TCRs appeared in many donors. Clonal expansion was found to be greater in HLA-associated TCR beta chains than in equally common others in a later analysis. According to reports, the classifier identified cytomegalovirus status with high specificity and sensitivity.

The TCR comes from a woman under 40 in good health and CMV-seronegative. Sequencing was done on a sample of PBMCs. The chain links TRBV5-1 to TRBJ2-7, with 9 bases lining up with TRBD2. CDR3 nucleotides: TGCGCCAGCAGCTTGGGGTCTAGCGGGGACGAGCAGTACTTC. Translating it yields CASSLGSSGDEQYF.